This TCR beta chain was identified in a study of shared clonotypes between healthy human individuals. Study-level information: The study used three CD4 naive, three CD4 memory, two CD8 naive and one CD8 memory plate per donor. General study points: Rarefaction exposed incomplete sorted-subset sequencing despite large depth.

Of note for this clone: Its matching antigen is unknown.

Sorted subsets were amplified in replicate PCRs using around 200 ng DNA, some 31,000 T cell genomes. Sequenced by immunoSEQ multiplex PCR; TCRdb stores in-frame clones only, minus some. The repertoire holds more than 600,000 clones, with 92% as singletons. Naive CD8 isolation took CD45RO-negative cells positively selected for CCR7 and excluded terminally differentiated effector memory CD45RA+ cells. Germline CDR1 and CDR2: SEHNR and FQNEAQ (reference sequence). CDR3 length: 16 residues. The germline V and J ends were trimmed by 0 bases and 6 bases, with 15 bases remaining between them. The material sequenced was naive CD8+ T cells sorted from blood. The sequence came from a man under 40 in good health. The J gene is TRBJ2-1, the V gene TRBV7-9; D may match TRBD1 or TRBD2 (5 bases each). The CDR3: CASSLARGSAGNEQFF. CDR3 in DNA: TGTGCCAGCAGCTTAGCGAGGGGCAGCGCAGGCAATGAGCAGTTCTTC.